Listed below are T cell receptor beta chains from one sample, sequenced in a study of T cell repertoires in cytomegalovirus infection. TCRdb re-called the reads with MiXCR, one entry per CDR3 protein. The sample holds approximately 630,000 distinct CDR3 sequences, more than 20% seen once. The material sequenced was CD8+ T cells from PBMCs. The receptors here all came from a human donor in good health (CMV status not recorded). Some clones in this sample may be carry-over from other donors' samples. CDR3s include the opening cysteine and the closing phenylalanine or tryptophan. The D gene is left open where the match is weak. Clone sizes are given selectively: once, few, many, or a class where the clone is expanded.

-	TRBV20-1	-	TRBJ1-2	TGCAGTGCTTCGGTGGACGCCATCGGCTACACCTTC	CSASVDAIGYTF
few	TRBV5-6	-	TRBJ2-1	TGTGCCAGCAGCTTTTCTGAGTTATATTTGAATGAGCAGTTCTTC	CASSFSELYLNEQFF
many	TRBV7-2	-	TRBJ1-2	TGTGCCAGCAGCTCGCTCCCAGGGGCTTTCTTCCCAAACTATGGCTACACCTTC	CASSSLPGAFFPNYGYTF
-	TRBV24-1	-	TRBJ1-1	TGTGCCACCAGTGATCGCGGGACCGGGGGCACTGAAGCTTTCTTT	CATSDRGTGGTEAFF
-	TRBV10-3	-	TRBJ2-5	TGTGCCATCAGTGAGTTGGGATCGGAGACCCAGTACTTC	CAISELGSETQYF
few	TRBV25-1	-	TRBJ2-1	TGTGCCAGCAGTGATTCACCGGCGGGGAATGAGCAGTTCTTC	CASSDSPAGNEQFF
many	TRBV11-2	TRBD2	TRBJ2-1	TGTGCCAGCAGCTTATCCGCGGGGGGTAATGAGCAGTTCTTC	CASSLSAGGNEQFF
many	TRBV11-2	TRBD1	TRBJ2-1	TGTGCCAGCGAGGACAGGGGAATAGGAGTTTCCTACAATGAGCAGTTCTTC	CASEDRGIGVSYNEQFF
once	TRBV7-9	-	TRBJ2-5	TGTGCCAGCAGCATAGTACTAGAGGAGACCCAGTACTTC	CASSIVLEETQYF
few	TRBV20-1	-	TRBJ1-1	TGCAGTGCTAGAACAATCCAGTCCTTGGGACCTGAAGCTTTCTTT	CSARTIQSLGPEAFF
-	TRBV29-1	TRBD2	TRBJ2-1	TGCAGCGTCGCAGGCGGGGGAACCTTGAGCTCCTACAATGAGCAGTTCTTC	CSVAGGGTLSSYNEQFF
-	TRBV5-1	-	TRBJ2-1	TGCGCCAGCAGCTTGAGGTTTGGGGCGCCCAACTCCTACAATGAGCAGTTCTTC	CASSLRFGAPNSYNEQFF
-	TRBV7-9	-	TRBJ2-5	TGTGCCAGCAGCTCTGCGGGGAACCAAGAGACCCAGTACTTC	CASSSAGNQETQYF
many	TRBV28	TRBD2	TRBJ2-3	TGTGCCAGCAGTTTATGGGGGGGGAGGGAAGATACGCAGTATTTT	CASSLWGGREDTQYF
-	TRBV20-1	TRBD2	TRBJ2-3	TGCAGTGCTAGGGGTAGCGGGGGGAGGAGCACAGATACGCAGTATTTT	CSARGSGGRSTDTQYF
many	TRBV7-9	-	TRBJ2-7	TGTGCCAGCAGCTCCCCGAACCACTCCTACGAGCAGTACTTC	CASSSPNHSYEQYF
few	TRBV5-1	-	TRBJ2-3	TGCGCCAGCAGCCCCACCGGGACGGAGATTTGGGCAGATACGCAGTATTTT	CASSPTGTEIWADTQYF
few	TRBV5-1	-	TRBJ2-1	TGCGCCAGCAGCTTATTAACGGGGGGCAGGGATGAGCAGTTCTTC	CASSLLTGGRDEQFF
-	TRBV29-1	-	TRBJ1-5	TGCAGCGTTGAACGCGGGTTCCCAGTTCAGCCCCAGCATTTT	CSVERGFPVQPQHF
-	TRBV6-6	TRBD1	TRBJ1-1	TGTGCCAGCAGTTACGACAGGGGTGGATATACTGAAGCTTTCTTT	CASSYDRGGYTEAFF
few	TRBV28	-	TRBJ1-1	TGTGCCAGCTTCGACATCCAGAACACTGAAGCTTTCTTT	CASFDIQNTEAFF
many	TRBV7-6	-	TRBJ2-2	TGTGCCAGCCGCGCAGGGGTCGAAACCGGGGAGCTGTTTTTT	CASRAGVETGELFF
many	TRBV7-9	TRBD1	TRBJ2-1	TGTGCCAGCAGCTTGACTGGACAGGGGGTCTACAATGAGCAGTTCTTC	CASSLTGQGVYNEQFF
-	TRBV29-1	-	TRBJ2-1	TGCAGCGGACATGGCGGGGGCCCTTACAATGAGCAGTTCTTC	CSGHGGGPYNEQFF
few	TRBV6-2/TRBV6-3	-	TRBJ1-2	TGTGCCAGCAGTCCAACAGACAGGTTCTATGGCTACACCTTC	CASSPTDRFYGYTF
many	TRBV7-2	TRBD1	TRBJ2-5	TGTGCCAGCAGCATTAGGACAGGGGCGGCGGAGACCCAGTACTTC	CASSIRTGAAETQYF
many	TRBV7-9	-	TRBJ1-3	TGTGCCAGCAGCTTAGTCGTGTCTTATTTT	CASSLVVSYF